This T cell receptor (beta chain) was observed in a study of cytomegalovirus exposure and HLA in healthy donors. As for the study in general: Earlier, 110 million or so unique TCR beta sequences were recovered from roughly 170 million T cells by an analysis.

Study results and caveats: Another analysis was done later, and it associated approximately 15,000 TCR beta sequences with HLA alleles at 0.05 false discovery rate. Donors were assumed by presence/absence analyses to have roughly uniform sequencing depth. Later analysis demonstrated an association between a missense DCLRE1C variant and TCR beta V- and J-gene trimming.

Germline CDR1 reads LGHNA; CDR2 reads YSLEER. The CDR3 consists of 14 residues. V lost 1 base and J lost 4, with 10 bases in between. As concerns this clone: Its antigen is undetermined.

Primers: 60 Vbeta forward and 13 Jbeta reverse. Generated by immunoSEQ multiplex PCR, the TCRdb table keeps only in-frame clones and is missing some. The sample includes about 170,000 clones, roughly 70% seen only once; the top ten take 5% to 6.5%. The chain links TRBV4-3 to TRBJ2-5; maybe TRBD1 (5 bases). The sequence derives from a woman aged 18-29 years in good health and CMV-seropositive. The specimen was PBMCs. Written as DNA, the CDR3 is TGCGCCAGCAGCCAAGCCGGGCAGGGAGAGACCCAGTACTTC. Protein: CASSQAGQGETQYF.